This passage covers 7 T cell receptor beta chains from one sample sequenced in a study of cytomegalovirus exposure and HLA in healthy donors (dated by TCRdb to about 2017). Library construction relied on the immunoSEQ multiplex PCR assay. For the multiplex PCR, a mixture combining 60 forward primers for TCR Vbeta segments and 13 reverse primers for TCR Jbeta segments was used. Held by TCRdb, this immuneACCESS table contains in-frame sequences only and omits some clones. Under half of the omission traces to an unresolved V gene where checked; the cause of the rest is unknown. Across this sample there are 87,000 or so clones, with 75% to 85% seen only once. The top ten clonotypes cover around 5.3% of the sample. The sample consisted of PBMCs. All receptors derive from a woman aged 40 to 50 in good health and CMV-seronegative.

The gene calls are TRBV27 and TRBJ1-6; TRBD1 is a possible D gene (6 bases). The germline gives CDR1 MNHEY, CDR2 SMNVEV (reference sequence). The CDR3 has 15 amino acids. Trimming took off 7 bases at V and 2 bases at J, with 12 bases between the two ends. In nucleotides, the CDR3 is TGTGCCAGCACGGGGGGACAAACCTATAATTCACCCCTCCACTTT. Its translation is CASTGGQTYNSPLHF.

This rearrangement joins TRBV6-5 to TRBJ1-2, with D perhaps matching TRBD1 (5 bases). From germline, CDR1 is MNHEY and CDR2 SVGAGI. The V and J ends lost 4 bases and 3 bases respectively, with 18 bases between them. The CDR3 is 16 residues long. This chain's CDR3 is CASSSPRGGVHYGYTF. The CDR3 DNA reads as TGTGCCAGCAGTTCCCCTAGGGGAGGCGTTCACTATGGCTACACCTTC.

V is TRBV28 and J is TRBJ2-7; D gene uncertain. V dropped 2 bases and J dropped 6 bases, with 8 bases sitting between them. Germline V gene lookup returns CDR1 MDHEN and CDR2 SYDVKM. The CDR3 has 12 amino acids. This CDR3 reads CASSLNVREQYF. The CDR3 DNA sequence: TGTGCCAGCAGTTTAAATGTGCGCGAGCAGTACTTC.

The rearrangement uses TRBV19 and TRBJ1-2; tentative D call: TRBD1 (5 bases). The CDR3 length is 14 residues. With 3 bases removed from V and 3 bases from J, the gap between germline ends came to 11 bases. The germline gives CDR1 LNHDA, CDR2 SQIVND (reference sequence). The CDR3 coding sequence is TGTGCCAGTAGTATCGGGGGGAATGACTATGGCTACACCTTC. Amino acids: CASSIGGNDYGYTF.

About this clone itself: In this CDR3 the conserved last residue, phenylalanine or tryptophan, is missing, so a read error is likely. The chain carries TRBV28 and TRBJ2-3; TRBD2 is a possible D gene (6 bases). There are 16 residues in the CDR3. V lost 4 bases and J lost 5, with 19 bases in between. Germline CDR1 and CDR2: MDHEN and SYDVKM. CDR3 DNA: TGTGCCAGCAGTTCTCCTCGTGGCGGGGAAAAAGATACGCAGTATGTT. Protein sequence: CASSSPRGGEKDTQYV.

The genes are TRBV28 and TRBJ2-7; TRBD1 matches 8 bases. The CDR3 length is 16 residues. Germline loops: CDR1 MDHEN, CDR2 SYDVKM. Trimming cost V 5 bases and J 5 bases; bases outside gene matches: 14. CDR3 region: CASSPPPGQALNEQYF. In nucleotides, the CDR3 is TGTGCCAGCAGTCCACCCCCGGGACAGGCGTTAAACGAGCAGTACTTC.

The chain joins TRBV6-6 to TRBJ1-2; 7 bases are shared with TRBD1. The CDR3 totals 13 residues. With V trimmed by 6 bases and J by 6 bases, 7 bases remained unmatched. Germline CDR1 reads MNHNY; CDR2 reads SVGAGI (reference sequence). In DNA, the CDR3 is TGTGCCAGCAGACGCAGGGGGTTTCATGGCTACACCTTC. As protein: CASRRRGFHGYTF.